A single sample gave rise to the 10 T cell receptor beta chains below, sequenced in a study of T cells in women clearing cervical HPV infection. Using immunoSEQ multiplex PCR, the repertoire was profiled, and TCRdb retains in-frame clones only, with some absent. This repertoire comprises tens of thousands of clones; its ten largest clones make up approximately 6%. The specimen sequenced was blood buffy coat. These receptors were taken from a woman aged 18 to 75 with a cervical HPV16 infection that either progressed to CIN3+ or cleared (not recorded which).

Worth noting for this clone: At one end the junction does not follow the germline gene, possibly because of a read error. The DNA ends 3 residues before the CDR3 does, and the rest of the CDR3 is filled in from the germline J gene. The rearrangement joins TRBV10-1 to TRBJ2-1; no definite D call. Per germline, CDR1 WNHNN and CDR2 SYGVQD (reference sequence). CDR3 length: 11 amino acids. CDR3 region: CASREFGEQFF. The part of the CDR3 DNA that was read is TGCGCCAGCAGGGAGTTCGGTGAG.

A word on this clone: The read gets to within 3 residues of the CDR3 end, and the germline J gene fills in the rest. This chain uses TRBV20-1 with TRBJ2-3; TRBD2 matches 13 bases. CDR1 is DFQATT and CDR2 is SNEGSKA in the germline V gene (reference sequence). Trimming at V came to 5 bases and at J to 0 bases, leaving 5 bases not matched to a gene. The CDR3 extends over 16 amino acids. The CDR3 bases that were read are TGCAGTGCTGACGGGACTAGCGGGATTAGCACAGATACG. This gives the protein CSADGTSGISTDT. Given in full, the CDR3 is CSADGTSGISTDTQYF.

A remark on this clone: Read coverage stops 3 residues before the CDR3 terminus; the germline J gene supplies the remainder. The chain has TRBV20-1 and TRBJ2-1; 8 bases are shared with TRBD2. This CDR3 comprises 14 residues. V lost 2 bases and J lost 6; bases outside the gene matches: 6. Germline V CDR1 and CDR2: DFQATT, SNEGSKA (reference sequence). The CDR3 here is CSARSGSGANEQFF. Incomplete CDR3 DNA: TGCAGTGCTAGAAGCGGGAGCGGGGCCAATGAG.

This clone ranks as medium-sized in terms of frequency. The read finishes 3 residues shy of the CDR3 end, and the germline J gene is used to complete it. The V gene is TRBV19, the J gene TRBJ2-3, with D maybe TRBD2 (6 bases). CDR1 is LNHDA, CDR2 SQIVND, per germline (reference sequence). Trimming shortened V by 6 bases and J by 0 bases, and 19 bases separated the two germline ends. CDR3 length: 17 residues. The CDR3 is CASRRGVGLTSTDTQYF. The CDR3 bases that were read are TGTGCCAGTAGAAGGGGAGTAGGACTAACGAGCACAGATACG.

As to this clone: The CDR3 is cut off 3 residues early in the read; its end comes from the germline J gene. The chain links TRBV2 to TRBJ2-3; D is unclear. There are 11 residues in the CDR3. V was shortened by 7 bases and J by 2 bases, with 4 bases between the two germline ends. Germline CDR1 SNHLY, CDR2 FYNNEI. CDR3: CASTYTDTQYF. The covered CDR3 bases are TGTGCCAGCACCTACACAGATACG.

As to this clone: An end of the junction does not agree with germline; a read error may underlie this. The read finishes 3 residues shy of the CDR3 end, and the germline J gene is used to complete it. This chain joins TRBV4-2 and TRBJ2-6; TRBD1 matches 7 bases. Per the germline V gene, CDR1 is LGHNA and CDR2 is YNFKEQ. This CDR3 contains 17 residues. Partial CDR3 DNA: TGCGCCAGCAGCCACGCGACAGGGTTAGCTGGGGCCAACGTC. Translating gives CASSHATGLAGANV. The CDR3, in full, reads CASSHATGLAGANVLTF.

Of note for this clone: The read gets to within 3 residues of the CDR3 end, and the germline J gene fills in the rest. The chain links TRBV20-1 to TRBJ1-2; D unresolved. The CDR3 is 10 residues long. V gave up 6 bases and J gave up 2 bases, with 4 bases separating them. Germline V lookup: CDR1 DFQATT, CDR2 SNEGSKA (reference sequence). CDR3 loop: CSALNYGYTF. CDR3 DNA, as far as it was read: TGCAGTGCCCTCAACTATGGC.

On this clone itself: Mismatch with germline at one junction end may stem from a read error. The CDR3 end falls 3 residues outside the read, so it is completed with the germline J gene. This chain connects TRBV5-1 to TRBJ1-1, with 7 bases matching TRBD1. This CDR3 spans 13 amino acids. CDR1 is SGHRS and CDR2 is YFSETQ in the germline V gene. CDR3 DNA, as far as it was read: TGCGCCAGCAGTTTGGACAGGCGCACTGAA. It yields the protein CASSLDRRTE. The complete CDR3 sequence is CASSLDRRTEAFF.

With regard to this clone: The read ends 3 residues early relative to the CDR3; the germline J gene fills the gap. This rearrangement joins TRBV19 to TRBJ2-1, with 11 bases fitting TRBD1. The V and J ends lost 6 bases and 8 bases, in that order; junction bases with no gene match: 6. Per germline, CDR1 LNHDA and CDR2 SQIVND (reference sequence). The CDR3 covers 14 residues. The CDR3 here is CASRGTGGLDEQFF. The DNA read from the CDR3 is TGTGCCAGTAGAGGGACAGGGGGGTTGGATGAG.

In the case of this clone: The read terminates 3 residues ahead of where the CDR3 ends, so the germline J gene completes it. The chain couples TRBV5-4 to TRBJ2-2, with 9 positions matching TRBD1. V trimming: 4 bases; J trimming: 7 bases; junction bases outside the gene matches: 8. Germline CDR1 and CDR2: SGHNT and YYREEE (reference sequence). This CDR3 has 15 residues. The covered CDR3 bases are TGTGCCAGCAGCGCCGCACAGGGGGCGGGCGGGGAG. It encodes CASSAAQGAGGE. The entire CDR3 is CASSAAQGAGGELFF.